Each of the 27 T cell receptor beta chains below was sequenced from the same sample in a study of cytomegalovirus exposure and HLA in healthy donors. 13 Jbeta primers and 60 Vbeta primers were used for the PCR. The method was immunoSEQ multiplex PCR; TCRdb's version includes in-frame clones alone and lacks a portion of them. The sample holds some 190,000 clones, 83% seen once. The source material was PBMCs. These receptors were obtained from a man between 40 and 49 years old in good health and CMV-seropositive.

This chain connects TRBV7-3 to TRBJ2-3, with D uncertain. The CDR3 runs to 13 residues. V lost 0 bases, J lost 9 bases, and 10 bases lay in between. Germline lookup yields CDR1 SGHTA and CDR2 FQGTGA. Written as DNA, the CDR3 is TGTGCCAGCAGCTTAACCCTTAAACAAACGCAGTATTTT. It yields the protein CASSLTLKQTQYF.

The V call is TRBV9, the J call TRBJ2-1; 10 nucleotides align to TRBD1. The germline V gene has CDR1 SGDLS and CDR2 YYNGEE. CDR3 length equals 14 residues. V lost 3 bases to trimming and J lost 7 bases; unmatched junction nucleotides: 4. The CDR3 DNA reads TGTGCCAGCAGCGCGGGACAGGGGAAGAATGAGCAGTTCTTC. It yields the protein CASSAGQGKNEQFF.

The CDR3 DNA sequence: TGTGCCAGCACCTTCGAGGGGGTGGCCGGGGAGCTGTTTTTT. This translates into CASTFEGVAGELFF. V and J are TRBV9 and TRBJ2-2; possible D gene TRBD1, 6 bases. Germline assignment: CDR1 SGDLS and CDR2 YYNGEE. The CDR3 is made up of 14 amino acids. The V end was cut by 6 bases, the J end by 6 bases, with 15 bases between.

The rearrangement links TRBV5-4 to TRBJ2-7, with TRBD2 matching over 10 bases. The germline CDR1 and CDR2 sequences are SGHNT and YYREEE (reference sequence). V shed 4 bases and J 7 bases; nucleotides not matched to a gene: 5. The CDR3 runs 13 residues. The CDR3 DNA sequence: TGTGCCAGCAGCGGCCCGGGACTAGCGGAGCAGTACTTC. The encoded protein is CASSGPGLAEQYF.

The rearrangement links TRBV28 to TRBJ1-5; 10 bases map to TRBD1. J lost 7 bases, V lost 4 bases, and 10 bases had no gene match. Germline CDR1 reads MDHEN; CDR2 reads SYDVKM. The CDR3 is made up of 16 amino acids. CDR3 sequence reads: CASSSRDRGSEQPQHF. CDR3 coding DNA: TGTGCCAGCAGTTCTAGGGACAGGGGTTCGGAGCAGCCCCAGCATTTT.

This sequence joins TRBV27 and TRBJ2-5, with a possible D match to TRBD1 (5 bases). Trimming removed 4 bases from V and 1 base from J, with 13 bases in between. This CDR3 comprises 15 residues. Germline-derived CDR1 and CDR2 are MNHEY and SMNVEV (reference sequence). CDR3 nucleotides: TGTGCCAGCAGTTCCACGCGACAGTTCCAAGAGACCCAGTACTTC. This translates into CASSSTRQFQETQYF.

V and J are TRBV7-3 and TRBJ2-5; no reliable D call. V was shortened by 2 bases and J by 3 bases, with 7 bases between the two germline ends. The CDR3 has 13 amino acids. The germline CDR1 and CDR2 sequences are SGHTA and FQGTGA. The CDR3 coding sequence is TGTGCCAGCAGCTTAGAGGCAGAAGAGACCCAGTACTTC. Amino acid sequence: CASSLEAEETQYF.

Here the CDR3 reads CAVNVGGGPNREQYF. Written as DNA, the CDR3 is TGTGCCGTAAACGTTGGGGGAGGGCCAAATCGCGAGCAGTACTTC. This chain uses TRBV2 with TRBJ2-7, with TRBD2 matching over 7 bases. CDR1 is SNHLY and CDR2 is FYNNEI in the germline V gene. After removal of 11 bases from V and 6 bases from J, the junction contained 19 bases not matched to a gene. This CDR3 is built from 15 residues.

This sequence joins TRBV28 and TRBJ2-7; 8 bases map to TRBD2. CDR1 is MDHEN, CDR2 SYDVKM, per germline. This CDR3 is 16 amino acids long. V trimming: 6 bases; J trimming: 2 bases; junction bases outside the gene matches: 12. CDR3 bases: TGTGCCAGCAGGCCCTCGGGGGGGCGGGGGACCTACGAGCAGTACTTC. It translates to CASRPSGGRGTYEQYF.

This chain links TRBV9 with TRBJ2-2; D is perhaps TRBD2 (7 bases). The CDR3 has 15 amino acids. In germline, CDR1 is SGDLS, CDR2 YYNGEE. Between the trimmed V and J ends, which lost 3 bases and 3 bases, there was a span of 12 bases. CDR3 nucleotide sequence: TGTGCCAGCAGCGAAAGGGGGGGGGACACCGGGGAGCTGTTTTTT. It is translated as CASSERGGDTGELFF.

The rearrangement joins TRBV5-1 to TRBJ1-5, with 7 bases lining up with TRBD1. Germline CDR1 is SGHRS and CDR2 is YFSETQ. V dropped 1 base and J dropped 12; count of bases not matched to a gene: 7. This CDR3 is built from 13 residues. DNA for the CDR3: TGCGCCAGCAGCTTGAAGCAGGGGGAGCGCCAGCATTTT. This sequence encodes CASSLKQGERQHF.

This clone was recorded only once. This chain uses TRBV4-1 with TRBJ2-7; D might be TRBD2 (6 bases). CDR3 length equals 15 residues. Germline-derived CDR1 and CDR2 are MGHRA and YSYEKL. Trimming shortened V by 1 base and J by 3 bases, and 13 bases separated the two germline ends. This CDR3 is CASSQGIREVYEQYF. CDR3 coding DNA: TGCGCCAGCAGCCAAGGGATCAGGGAGGTCTACGAGCAGTACTTC.

The sample holds a few counts of this clone. The chain employs TRBV13 and TRBJ2-3, with TRBD2 identical over 8 bases. Trimming removed 4 bases from V and 0 bases from J; junction bases left unmatched: 3. The CDR3 is 15 residues long. Germline V gene sequence: CDR1 PRHDT, CDR2 FYEKMQ (reference sequence). The DNA for the CDR3 is TGTGCCAGCAGCTCCGGACTAGCTAGCACAGATACGCAGTATTTT. Amino acid sequence: CASSSGLASTDTQYF.

The rearrangement uses TRBV2 and TRBJ2-7, with 9 bases identical to TRBD1. Germline lookup yields CDR1 SNHLY and CDR2 FYNNEI. V dropped 3 bases and J dropped 4; count of bases not matched to a gene: 1. The length of the CDR3 is 13 residues. CDR3 protein: CASSDDRGYEQYF. The CDR3 DNA reads as TGTGCCAGCAGTGATGACAGGGGGTACGAGCAGTACTTC.

The rearrangement joins TRBV18 to TRBJ2-2; TRBD2 agrees at 9 bases. Germline CDR1 and CDR2: KGHSH and LQKENI. The CDR3 is made up of 21 amino acids. Trimming took 2 bases from V and 0 from J; bases not matched to a gene: 16. The CDR3 sequence: CASSPGGRESGWWSNTGELFF. Written as DNA, the CDR3 is TGTGCCAGCTCACCAGGCGGGAGGGAGAGTGGCTGGTGGTCGAACACCGGGGAGCTGTTTTTT.

Points on this clone: Mismatch with germline at one junction end may stem from a read error. Other nucleotide sequences in the sample specify the same CDR3. The chain uses TRBV19 and TRBJ2-3; 7 nucleotides match TRBD1. Germline lookup yields CDR1 LNHDA and CDR2 SQIVND (reference sequence). This CDR3 has 16 amino acids. The CDR3 nucleotides read TGTGCCAGCAGTATTTTTCGGCCGACAGGGTTAGATACGCAGTATTTT. It encodes CASSIFRPTGLDTQYF.

The chain carries TRBV28 and TRBJ1-2; D is possibly TRBD1 (6 bases). Germline CDR1 is MDHEN and CDR2 is SYDVKM. Trimming took off 4 bases at V and 8 bases at J, with 11 bases between the two ends. This CDR3 is built from 12 residues. The CDR3 nucleotides are TGTGCCAGCAGTTCCGACAGGCGCGGCTACACCTTC. This sequence encodes CASSSDRRGYTF.

The V gene is TRBV9, the J gene TRBJ2-2; TRBD2 agrees at 7 bases. Trimming at V came to 4 bases and at J to 4 bases, leaving 7 bases not matched to a gene. Germline CDR1 and CDR2: SGDLS and YYNGEE. CDR3 length: 15 residues. In nucleotides, the CDR3 is TGTGCCAGCAGCCCCTTGGGGGGGGGCACCGGGGAGCTGTTTTTT. Its protein product is CASSPLGGGTGELFF.

This sequence joins TRBV14 and TRBJ2-7; 7 nucleotides line up with TRBD2. V lost 1 base, J lost 0 bases, and 9 bases stayed unmatched. The CDR3 consists of 17 residues. Per the germline V gene, CDR1 is SGHDN and CDR2 is FVKESK. CDR3 sequence: CASSQGAGRKSSYEQYF. The CDR3 bases are TGTGCCAGCAGCCAAGGAGCGGGGCGGAAAAGCTCCTACGAGCAGTACTTC.

V gene TRBV5-4 combines with J gene TRBJ2-3; 15 nucleotides agree with TRBD2. Germline lookup yields CDR1 SGHNT and CDR2 YYREEE (reference sequence). The CDR3 consists of 16 residues. Germline trimming cut 4 bases from V and 6 bases from J; bases unmatched to any gene: 6. The CDR3 region has the DNA TGTGCCAGCAGCGCCGGACTAGCGGGAGGGGAGGATACGCAGTATTTT. Amino acids: CASSAGLAGGEDTQYF.

The rearrangement joins TRBV19 to TRBJ1-2, with 8 nucleotides matching TRBD1. There are 13 residues in the CDR3. V trimming: 7 bases; J trimming: 6 bases; junction bases outside the gene matches: 7. Germline CDR1 and CDR2: LNHDA and SQIVND (reference sequence). The CDR3 loop is CASTTQGAHGYTF. CDR3 nucleotides: TGTGCCAGTACCACCCAGGGGGCTCATGGCTACACCTTC.

This clone was counted between two and nine times. This rearrangement joins TRBV4-3 to TRBJ2-2, with 9 nucleotides matching TRBD1. V lost 0 bases and J lost 5; bases outside the gene matches: 4. The CDR3 contains 16 residues. Germline-derived CDR1 and CDR2 are LGHNA and YSLEER. This CDR3 is CASSQDRQGGTGELFF. In nucleotides, the CDR3 is TGCGCCAGCAGCCAAGATCGACAGGGGGGAACCGGGGAGCTGTTTTTT.

The genes are TRBV6-6 and TRBJ2-2; 8 nucleotides agree with TRBD1. The CDR3 runs 13 residues. Per germline, CDR1 MNHNY and CDR2 SVGAGI (reference sequence). V lost 8 bases, J lost 6 bases, and 5 bases stayed unmatched. CDR3 coding DNA: TGTGCCAGCGGGACAGGTACCGCCGGGGAGCTGTTTTTT. It yields the protein CASGTGTAGELFF.

The genes are TRBV6-5 and TRBJ1-2; D remains unclear. Germline values: CDR1 MNHEY, CDR2 SVGAGI. The CDR3 consists of 15 residues. V was trimmed by 4 bases and J by 6 bases, leaving 18 bases between them. The CDR3 loop is CASSSSLESVDGYTF. Here the CDR3 DNA reads TGTGCCAGCAGTTCCTCCCTGGAGTCCGTTGATGGCTACACCTTC.

In regard to this clone: The germline gene is not matched at one end of the junction; a read error may be the cause. This rearrangement joins TRBV2 to TRBJ2-6; 9 bases match TRBD1. The CDR3 is 17 residues long. Per the germline V gene, CDR1 is SNHLY and CDR2 is FYNNEI. The CDR3 DNA is TGTGCCAGCAGGGTTAACAGGGGGCGCTCTGGGGCCAACGGCCTGACTTTC. This codes for CASRVNRGRSGANGLTF. The variable domain in full, completed from reference TRBV2 and TRBJ2-6, reads EPEVTQTPSHQVTQMGQEVILRCVPISNHLYFYWYRQILGQKVEFLVSFYNNEISEKSEIFDDQFSVERPDGSNFTLKIRSTKLEDSAMYFCASRVNRGRSGANGLTFGAGSRLTVL.

To note about this clone: One end of the junction is discordant with germline, which a read error may explain. The rearrangement joins TRBV6-1 to TRBJ1-5, with TRBD1 identical over 7 bases. The germline CDR1 and CDR2 sequences are MNHNS and SASEGT. This CDR3 is 14 amino acids long. The CDR3 spells CTSGRGQKDQPQHF. The CDR3 DNA follows: TGTACCAGTGGAAGGGGACAGAAGGATCAGCCCCAGCATTTT.

This clone was recorded a few times. The chain has TRBV30 and TRBJ1-1; 7 bases match TRBD1. Germline trimming cut 4 bases from V and 5 bases from J; bases unmatched to any gene: 13. Germline loops: CDR1 GTSNPN, CDR2 SVGIG (reference sequence). The CDR3 has 15 amino acids. This chain's CDR3 is CAWTDLAGGRTEAFF. CDR3 nucleotide sequence: TGTGCCTGGACGGACCTGGCAGGGGGAAGGACTGAAGCTTTCTTT. The full variable domain, completed using reference TRBV30 and TRBJ1-1, is SQTIHQWPATLVQPVGSPLSLECTVEGTSNPNLYWYRQAAGRGLQLLFYSVGIGQISSEVPQNLSASRPQDRQFILSSKKLLLSDSGFYLCAWTDLAGGRTEAFFGQGTRLTVV.